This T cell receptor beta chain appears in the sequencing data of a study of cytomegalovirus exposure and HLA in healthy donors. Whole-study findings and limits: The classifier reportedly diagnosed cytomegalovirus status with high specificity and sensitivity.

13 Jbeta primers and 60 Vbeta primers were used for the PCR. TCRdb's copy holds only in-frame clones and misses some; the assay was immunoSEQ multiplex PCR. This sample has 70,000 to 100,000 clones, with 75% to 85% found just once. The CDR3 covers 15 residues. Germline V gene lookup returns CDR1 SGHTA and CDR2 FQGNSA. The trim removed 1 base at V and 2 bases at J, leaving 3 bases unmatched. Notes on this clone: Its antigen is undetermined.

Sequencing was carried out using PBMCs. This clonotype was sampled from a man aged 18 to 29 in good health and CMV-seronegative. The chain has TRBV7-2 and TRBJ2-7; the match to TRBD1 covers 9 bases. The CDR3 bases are TGTGCCAGCAGCTTAGGGACAGGGGTCCCCTACGAGCAGTACTTC. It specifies CASSLGTGVPYEQYF.